This T cell receptor beta chain was sequenced in a study of beta chain features in type 1 diabetes. General study results and limits: All four CD4+ subsets of Type 1 diabetes patients contained TCRB CDR3s that were moderately but significantly shorter.

Unmatched junction bases numbered 16, after V lost 4 bases and J lost 6 bases. CDR1 is KGHSH and CDR2 is LQKENI in the germline V gene. This CDR3 contains 18 residues. Expressed TCRB transcripts were sequenced because the isolated RNA had all been reverse transcribed beforehand. Some clones are missing from TCRdb's copy, which holds only in-frame ones; the method was immunoSEQ multiplex PCR. Of almost 350,000 clones listed, 9.3% are singletons. Only a few counts were recorded for this clone. The antigen is undetermined. Sequencing was done on a sample of central memory CD4+ T cells from blood. The chain joins TRBV18 to TRBJ2-3; 10 bases line up with TRBD2. The receptor was isolated from a man aged 25 to 40 with type 1 diabetes. The CDR3 DNA is TGTGCCAGCTCACTCAACCCCACTAGCGGGGTCCTCGGGGATACGCAGTATTTT. It encodes CASSLNPTSGVLGDTQYF.